This is a list of T cell receptor beta chains from one sample in a study of cytomegalovirus exposure and HLA in healthy donors. Libraries were prepared by immunoSEQ multiplex PCR; TCRdb keeps only in-frame clonotypes and omits some of them. The data hold tens of thousands of clones, with over 85% observed a single time. The source material was PBMCs. The source of these receptors is a man in his late teens or twenties in good health and CMV-seropositive. Each CDR3 is given with its conserved first and last residue. A D gene is named only where the DNA matches it firmly. Clone size, where shown, is once, few, many, or a class for clones that have expanded.

d_call j_call v_call clone_size cdr3_nt cdr3_aa
TRBD2 TRBJ2-5 TRBV2 . TGTGCCAGCAGTGGGCCACTAGCGGGAGTACAAGAGACCCAGTACTTC CASSGPLAGVQETQYF
TRBD2 TRBJ2-5 TRBV27 few TGTGCCAGCGGAGTGCGGAGCGGGGGGAGGGAGACCCAGTACTTC CASGVRSGGRETQYF
TRBD1 TRBJ1-2 TRBV2 . TGTGCCAGCAGTCGTCCCGGGACAGGGTCTAACTATGGCTACACCTTC CASSRPGTGSNYGYTF
. TRBJ1-1 TRBV11-2 . TGTGCCAGCAGCTCCCGTCGTCCCGGGAGGGGGGGGTTAGAAGCTTTCTTT CASSSRRPGRGGLEAFF
TRBD1 TRBJ2-1 TRBV19 . TGTGCCAGTAGCAAACCGGGACAGGGGCTCTATGAGCAGTTCTTC CASSKPGQGLYEQFF
TRBD1 TRBJ1-4 TRBV5-6 . TGTGCCAGCAGCTTTCGGACGGGACAGCAACTGTTTTTT CASSFRTGQQLFF
TRBD2 TRBJ2-7 TRBV7-2 once TGTGCCAGCAGCTTAGACGGGAGGCCCTACGAGCAGTACTTC CASSLDGRPYEQYF
. TRBJ2-7 TRBV11-2 . TGTGCCAGCACCCTCGACAACGGCTACGAGCAGTACTTC CASTLDNGYEQYF
. TRBJ2-7 TRBV19 . TGTGCCAGTAGTATTTCACAGGTAGCCTACGAGCAGTACTTC CASSISQVAYEQYF
. TRBJ1-2 TRBV10-3 . TGTGCCATCAGTGACAGTAATAACTATGGCTACACCTTC CAISDSNNYGYTF
TRBD2 TRBJ2-3 TRBV7-2 . TGTGCCAGCAGCTACTCTAGCGGGAGCCATGATACGCAGTATTTT CASSYSSGSHDTQYF
TRBD1 TRBJ1-3 TRBV7-6 . TGTGCCAGCAGCTTTAGCCCCACGGGACAGGTCCCCCCACCCAGCTCTGGAAACACCATATATTTT CASSFSPTGQVPPPSSGNTIYF
TRBD2 TRBJ2-7 TRBV4-1 . TGCGCCAGCAGCCTTTTTCTAGCGGGAGTCTACGAGCAGTACTTC CASSLFLAGVYEQYF
TRBD1 TRBJ1-2 TRBV27 . TGTGCCAGCAGTTTCACCCCCGGGACAGGGGGCGGCTACACCTTC CASSFTPGTGGGYTF
TRBD2 TRBJ2-3 TRBV11-1 . TGTGCCAGCAGCTACCAGTCAGGGAGGGCCAGGGATACGCAGTATTTT CASSYQSGRARDTQYF
. TRBJ2-7 TRBV5-1 . TGCGCCAGCAGCTTGGGCGGGGTAAGCTCCTACGAGCAGTACTTC CASSLGGVSSYEQYF
. TRBJ2-1 TRBV19 . TGTGCCAGTAGTATGGGTAGGGAGGTGGTCTACAATGAGCAGTTCTTC CASSMGREVVYNEQFF
. TRBJ2-3 TRBV10-3 . TGTGCCATCAGTCCTAACAGGGATGATACGCAGTATTTT CAISPNRDDTQYF
. TRBJ1-1 TRBV7-9 . TGTGCCAGCAGCTTCGGGAACACTGAAGCTTTCTTT CASSFGNTEAFF
. TRBJ2-7 TRBV5-4 . TGTGCCAGCAGCTTGGCGCTAGGGGTAAGGGAGCAGTACTTC CASSLALGVREQYF